This T cell receptor beta chain was observed in a study of cytomegalovirus exposure and HLA in healthy donors. Note on this clone: Its specificity is not known.

PCR primers comprised 60 Vbeta and 13 Jbeta primers. Assay: immunoSEQ multiplex PCR; the TCRdb copy retains only in-frame clones and omits some. This repertoire shows around 62,000 clones, roughly 76% found once; its top ten account for 7.8%. This CDR3 comprises 18 residues. Germline V gene sequence: CDR1 SGHDT, CDR2 YYEEEE. Germline trimming cut 0 bases from V and 0 bases from J; bases unmatched to any gene: 11. General observations from the study: A later analysis appeared to link common viral pathogens to several of the most significant clusters. In vitro work confirmed that a few CMV-associated chains recognize CMV antigens. An analysis was carried out later, and it reportedly showed fewer N-insertions in an Asian-associated ancestry cluster than the approximately 660-donor mean.

The specimen sequenced was PBMCs. This sequence originates from a man aged 60 to 69 in good health and CMV-seropositive. The chain recombines TRBV5-6 with TRBJ1-2, with 7 bases matching TRBD1. The CDR3, as DNA: TGTGCCAGCAGCTTGGAGACCGGGACAGCTTTTACTAACTATGGCTACACCTTC. It translates to CASSLETGTAFTNYGYTF. Looking up the rest from reference TRBV5-6 and TRBJ1-2 gives the full variable domain: DAGVTQSPTHLIKTRGQQVTLRCSPKSGHDTVSWYQQALGQGPQFIFQYYEEEERQRGNFPDRFSGHQFPNYSSELNVNALLLGDSALYLCASSLETGTAFTNYGYTFGSGTRLTVV.